Given below is one TCR beta chain in context. Its antigen remains unknown. The source of the sample is a study of cytomegalovirus exposure and HLA in healthy donors. The PCR made use of 60 Vbeta and 13 Jbeta primers. Data came from immunoSEQ multiplex PCR; TCRdb stores just in-frame clones and leaves some out. The table shows about 150,000 clones, with roughly 80% occurring only once. Findings and caveats of the study: Most of the TCR beta V segments (in an earlier analysis) were productive either about 87% or about 30% of the time. Many donors shared some public TCRs, even though most TCR sequences were rare. The study recorded 164 TCR beta chains that were cytomegalovirus-associated.

Germline CDR1 reads SNHLY; CDR2 reads FYNNEI. The CDR3 extends over 15 amino acids. V lost 7 bases, J lost 0 bases, and 8 bases stayed unmatched. The clonotype was recovered from a woman in her 40s in good health and CMV-seronegative. The sample was PBMCs. The J gene is TRBJ2-7, the V gene TRBV2, with 8 bases aligning to TRBD1. CDR3 bases: TGTGCCAGCAATATGGACAGGGAGTACTCCTACGAGCAGTACTTC. Amino acids: CASNMDREYSYEQYF.